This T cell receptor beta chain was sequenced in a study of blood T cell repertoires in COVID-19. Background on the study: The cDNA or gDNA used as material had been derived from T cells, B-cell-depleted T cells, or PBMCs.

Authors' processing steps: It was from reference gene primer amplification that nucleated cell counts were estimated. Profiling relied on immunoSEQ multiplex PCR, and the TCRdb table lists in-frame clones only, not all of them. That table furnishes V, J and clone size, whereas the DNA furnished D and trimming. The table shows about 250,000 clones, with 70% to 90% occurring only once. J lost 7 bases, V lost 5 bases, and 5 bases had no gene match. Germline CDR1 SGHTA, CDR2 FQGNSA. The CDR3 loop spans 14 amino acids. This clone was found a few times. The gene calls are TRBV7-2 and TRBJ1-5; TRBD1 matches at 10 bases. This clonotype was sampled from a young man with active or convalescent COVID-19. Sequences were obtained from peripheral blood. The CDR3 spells CASSPEGQGQPQHF. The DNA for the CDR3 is TGTGCCAGCAGCCCAGAGGGACAGGGGCAGCCCCAGCATTTT.